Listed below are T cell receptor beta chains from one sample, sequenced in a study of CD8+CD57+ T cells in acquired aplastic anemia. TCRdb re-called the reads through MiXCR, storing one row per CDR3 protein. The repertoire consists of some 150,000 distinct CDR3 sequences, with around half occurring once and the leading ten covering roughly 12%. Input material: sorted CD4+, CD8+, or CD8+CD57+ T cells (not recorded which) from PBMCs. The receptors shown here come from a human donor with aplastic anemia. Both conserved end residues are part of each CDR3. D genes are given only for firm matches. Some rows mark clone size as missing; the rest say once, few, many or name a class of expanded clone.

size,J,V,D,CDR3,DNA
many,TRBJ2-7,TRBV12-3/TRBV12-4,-,CASTPQGSYEQYF,TGTGCCAGCACCCCGCAGGGATCCTACGAGCAGTACTTC
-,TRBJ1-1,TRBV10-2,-,CASMRREGEAFF,TGCGCCAGCATGAGAAGGGAGGGTGAAGCTTTCTTT
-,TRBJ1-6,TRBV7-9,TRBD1,CASTTQGSVLHF,TGTGCCAGCACGACACAGGGGTCAGTCCTCCACTTT
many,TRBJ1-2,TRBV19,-,CASTPGGNSGYTF,TGTGCCAGTACCCCCGGGGGGAACTCTGGCTACACCTTC
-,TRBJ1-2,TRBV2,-,CASSEEVPGSAVWANYGYTF,TGTGCCAGCAGTGAAGAAGTGCCAGGTTCAGCGGTATGGGCTAACTATGGCTACACCTTC
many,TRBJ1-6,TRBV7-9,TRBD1,CASRLQGAEGGSPLHF,TGTGCCAGCAGGCTACAGGGGGCGGAAGGGGGATCACCCCTCCACTTT
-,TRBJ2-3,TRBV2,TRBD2,CARAGPTMDTQYF,TGTGCCAGAGCGGGACCGACGATGGATACGCAGTATTTT
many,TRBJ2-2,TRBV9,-,CASSAQGAGELFF,TGTGCCAGCAGTGCACAGGGAGCCGGGGAGCTGTTTTTT
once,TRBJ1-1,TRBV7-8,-,CASSLVRDTEAFF,TGTGCCAGCAGCTTAGTCAGGGACACTGAAGCTTTCTTT
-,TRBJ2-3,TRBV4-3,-,CASSHDLSGSFTDTQYF,TGCGCCAGCAGCCACGATCTGTCCGGCAGTTTCACAGATACGCAGTATTTT
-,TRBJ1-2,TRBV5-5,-,CASNQNGYGYTF,TGTGCCAGCAACCAGAATGGCTATGGCTACACCTTC
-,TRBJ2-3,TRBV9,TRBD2,CASSTGTSGGTDTQYF,TGTGCCAGCAGCACAGGGACTAGCGGGGGCACAGATACGCAGTATTTT
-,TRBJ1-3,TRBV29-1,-,CSARRGISGNTIYF,TGCAGCGCCCGGCGCGGGATCTCTGGAAACACGATATATTTC
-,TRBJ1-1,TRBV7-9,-,CASRLGEFEAFF,TGTGCCAGCAGGTTAGGGGAATTTGAAGCTTTCTTT
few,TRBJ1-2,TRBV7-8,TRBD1,CASSAGDRGLLNYGYTF,TGTGCCAGCAGCGCCGGGGACAGGGGGCTTTTAAACTATGGCTACACCTTC
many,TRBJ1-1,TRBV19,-,CASSTQGRSTEAFF,TGTGCCAGTAGTACTCAGGGACGGTCAACTGAAGCTTTCTTT
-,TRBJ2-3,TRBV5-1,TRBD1,CASSVVPTGGEDTQYF,TGCGCCAGCAGCGTAGTACCGACAGGGGGCGAAGATACGCAGTATTTT
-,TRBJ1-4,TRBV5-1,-,CASSLQIGATNEKLFF,TGCGCCAGCAGCTTGCAAATCGGGGCAACTAATGAAAAACTGTTTTTT
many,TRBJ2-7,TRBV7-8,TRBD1,CASSSTLRGQTSYEQYF,TGTGCCAGCAGCTCGACACTTAGGGGACAGACCTCCTACGAGCAGTACTTC
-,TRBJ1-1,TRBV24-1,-,CATSDSRGLNTEAFF,TGTGCCACCAGTGATAGCCGAGGCTTGAACACTGAAGCTTTCTTT
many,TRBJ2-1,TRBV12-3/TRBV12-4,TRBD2,CASSSGTSGGAGDEQFF,TGTGCCAGCAGCTCCGGGACTAGCGGGGGGGCAGGGGATGAGCAGTTCTTC
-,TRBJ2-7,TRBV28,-,CASSSQGWTYEQYF,TGTGCCAGCAGTTCACAGGGTTGGACCTACGAGCAGTACTTC
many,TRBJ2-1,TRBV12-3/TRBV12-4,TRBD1,CATHDRGDSYNEQFF,TGTGCCACCCACGACAGGGGCGACTCCTACAATGAGCAGTTCTTC
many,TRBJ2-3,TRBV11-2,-,CASSFLPRGVTDTQYF,TGTGCCAGCAGCTTCCTCCCTCGAGGGGTGACAGATACGCAGTATTTT
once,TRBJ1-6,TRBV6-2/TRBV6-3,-,CASSLVISSYNSPLHF,TGTGCCAGCAGTTTAGTGATCAGCTCCTATAATTCACCCCTCCACTTT